This record covers a single T cell receptor (beta chain). Its antigen remains undetermined. No clone much larger than this one lies a single base away; base qualities are absent. This entry is derived from a study of CD8+ T cells in alopecia areata (dated by TCRdb to 2016 to 2019). In terms of the full investigation: The treated patients took part in an open-label pilot trial in which moderate-to-severe alopecia areata was treated with oral tofacitinib at 5 to 10 mg twice daily. Patients received tofacitinib for 6 to 18 months and were then followed off drug for 6 months to check for delayed response and recurrence. Biopsies were taken from tofacitinib-treated patients at baseline and again at 4 and 24 weeks into treatment, and several of those patients also had a later scalp biopsy. The SALT score, which quantifies the percentage of affected scalp surface area, was used to measure disease severity in treated patients. In humans, TCRbeta sequencing was performed on scalp tissue and on sorted CD4+ and CD8+ peripheral blood T cells from healthy controls and from patients with patchy or totalis/universalis alopecia areata. Scalp clonality was compared across normal scalp (n=4), patchy alopecia areata scalp (n=8), and alopecia totalis/universalis scalp (n=8). TCRbeta CDR3 regions were amplified by immunoSEQ multiplex PCR with 35 Vbeta forward and 13 Jbeta reverse primers. To study T cell clonal expansion in alopecia areata, the researchers applied high-throughput TCRbeta sequencing to both the C3H/HeJ mouse model and human patients. RNA came from the PAXgene miRNA kit for fixed scalp, the miRNeasy kit for PBMCs, and the RNeasy kit for mouse skin.

What the time point label conveys for this sample: roughly 27 days on oral tofacitinib. The sample's treatment or condition label, in plain terms: oral pan-JAK inhibitor, 5-10 mg twice daily. Peripheral blood and lesional scalp punch biopsies were obtained from patients with alopecia areata. PBMCs were separated by density centrifugation and stained for CD3, CD4 and CD8, after which CD4+ and CD8+ T cells were sorted on a FACSAria. The CDR3 runs 12 amino acids, cysteine and phenylalanine included. The CDR3 DNA has 36 bases and is translated from base 1. Via the germline V gene, CDR1 is MGHRA and CDR2 YSYEKL. Trimming removed 3 bases from V and 9 bases from J, leaving 6 bases between the germline ends. The library came from the immunoSEQ multiplex PCR assay. RNA was extracted from all samples and reverse transcribed into cDNA as template for TCR sequencing. SuperScript III was used to make first-strand cDNA, primed with a 2:1 mix of oligo-dT and random hexamers. A synthetic immune receptor repertoire was used to gauge amplification bias, and whatever bias remained was removed computationally. Under the source paper's analysis protocol: After raw reads were preprocessed to remove errors, the CDR3 was defined following IMGT conventions as running from the conserved cysteine to phenylalanine. To get clonality, Shannon entropy was normalized by log2 of the number of productive unique TCRs and the result was subtracted from 1. Scalp TCRbeta sequences were cross-referenced with sorted blood CD4 and CD8 repertoires so that the CD4 or CD8 identity of scalp clones could be inferred. This immuneACCESS table, as held by TCRdb, lists in-frame sequences with V and J called but not all clones. Of the missing ones, under half trace to an unresolved V gene in checked studies; the others have no known cause. D and trimming come from the DNA, and the V and J calls and clone size come from that table. The sample data list fewer than 150,000 clones, and about four fifths of these were observed just once. The ten largest make up roughly 25% of the sample.

What the study reported, not specific to this receptor: Resident alphabeta T cells in normal human skin are also sequenced, complicating scalp TCR repertoire analysis, unlike mouse skin dominated by gammadelta T cells. Because the treated cohort was small and had just a single nonresponder, larger studies are needed to establish links between baseline CD8+ expansion and response. Many expanded lesional clones persisted in scalp and blood during tofacitinib treatment, which may partly explain relapse after stopping treatment. Compared with normal scalp, lesional scalp, particularly in alopecia totalis/universalis, had higher clonality and more expanded CD8+ clones, which suggests antigenic drive. Shared TCR sequences between patients were less evident than in mice, which may be partly attributable to HLA diversity in the patient population. With tofacitinib, both scalp clonality and the number of expanded CD8+ clones among the top 100 scalp clones went down significantly.

The specimen was CD8+ T cells sorted from blood, collected at week 4, from a patient treated with tofacitinib. The chain links TRBV4-1 with TRBJ1-6; there is no confident call for the D gene. This TCR was sampled from a human donor with alopecia areata. The CDR3 here reads CASSQMGSPLHF. The DNA sequence is given as TGCGCCAGCAGCCAGATGGGTTCACCCCTCCACTTT.